A single sample gave rise to the 6 T cell receptor beta chains below, sequenced in a study of cytomegalovirus exposure and HLA in healthy donors. The PCR ran on 60 Vbeta and 13 Jbeta primers. Libraries were prepared by immunoSEQ multiplex PCR; TCRdb keeps only in-frame clonotypes and omits some of them. This sample yields over 100,000 clones, of which roughly 80% are seen a single time; around 23% belongs to the top ten. Sequencing input: PBMCs. The receptors were sampled from a man under 40 in good health and CMV-seropositive.

This chain joins TRBV12-5 and TRBJ2-1; D is perhaps TRBD1 (5 bases). The germline V gene has CDR1 LGHNT and CDR2 FRNRAP. Trimming took off 1 base at V and 4 bases at J, with 11 bases between the two ends. There are 15 residues in the CDR3. CDR3 sequence: CASGLGQGRYNEQFF. DNA of the CDR3: TGTGCTAGTGGTTTGGGTCAGGGCAGGTACAATGAGCAGTTCTTC.

This clone turned up a few times. The CDR3 spells CASSLKGASEAFF. CDR3 sequence (DNA): TGCGCCAGCAGCTTGAAGGGGGCGTCTGAAGCTTTCTTT. This rearrangement joins TRBV5-1 to TRBJ1-1, with 7 bases lining up with TRBD1. The junction had 3 bases not matched to a gene; V was cut back by 1 base and J by 6 bases. CDR3 length: 13 amino acids. CDR1 and CDR2 (germline): SGHRS, YFSETQ.

This chain links TRBV5-5 with TRBJ2-3, with D perhaps TRBD1 (5 bases). In germline, CDR1 is SGHKS, CDR2 YYEKEE (reference sequence). Trimming removed 4 bases from V and 2 bases from J, with 11 bases in between. The CDR3 totals 14 residues. The CDR3 DNA sequence: TGTGCCAGCAGCGGGCAGGGATTCACAGATACGCAGTATTTT. As protein: CASSGQGFTDTQYF.

The chain carries TRBV11-2 and TRBJ2-1; D remains ambiguous. The V gene's germline CDR1 is SGHAT and CDR2 FQNNGV. Trimming took off 2 bases at V and 4 bases at J, with 6 bases between the two ends. This CDR3 is 13 amino acids long. CDR3 region: CASSLNLYNEQFF. The CDR3, as DNA: TGTGCCAGCAGCTTAAATCTATACAATGAGCAGTTCTTC.

This chain's CDR3 is CASSEAGTGRSSYEQYF. The CDR3 DNA is TGTGCCAGCAGTGAAGCGGGGACAGGGAGGAGCTCCTACGAGCAGTACTTC. The chain carries TRBV6-1 and TRBJ2-7; 9 bases are shared with TRBD1. In germline, CDR1 is MNHNS, CDR2 SASEGT. Trimming cost V 0 bases and J 0 bases; bases outside gene matches: 6. CDR3 length: 17 amino acids.

The CDR3 is CASSPRVAGVSEQYV. The CDR3 DNA reads as TGTGCCAGCAGCCCCCGGGTAGCGGGAGTCTCCGAGCAGTACGTC. The rearrangement uses TRBV5-4 and TRBJ2-7; 9 bases are shared with TRBD2. This CDR3 has 15 amino acids. CDR1 and CDR2 from the germline V gene are SGHNT and YYREEE (reference sequence). V shed 4 bases and J 6 bases; nucleotides not matched to a gene: 11.